This T cell receptor beta chain is from a study of cytomegalovirus exposure and HLA in healthy donors. The CDR3 spans 16 residues. V dropped 4 bases and J dropped 0; count of bases not matched to a gene: 9. From germline, CDR1 is SEHNR and CDR2 FQNEAQ (reference sequence). Use of 60 Vbeta and 13 Jbeta primers characterized the PCR. Sequencing was performed with immunoSEQ multiplex PCR; in TCRdb, only in-frame clones are kept and a portion is missing. This sample has 150,000 or so clones, with 77% found just once. The V call is TRBV7-9, the J call TRBJ2-7; 7 bases line up with TRBD1. Material for sequencing was PBMCs. This clonotype originated in a male donor in good health and CMV-seronegative. The CDR3 reads CASSSLPTGPSYEQYF. DNA for the CDR3: TGTGCCAGCAGCTCATTGCCGACAGGGCCCTCCTACGAGCAGTACTTC. Based on the CDR3 plus reference TRBV7-9 and TRBJ2-7, the full variable domain is DTGVSQNPRHKITKRGQNVTFRCDPISEHNRLYWYRQTLGQGPEFLTYFQNEAQLEKSRLLSDRFSAERPKGSFSTLEIQRTEQGDSAMYLCASSSLPTGPSYEQYFGPGTRLTVT.